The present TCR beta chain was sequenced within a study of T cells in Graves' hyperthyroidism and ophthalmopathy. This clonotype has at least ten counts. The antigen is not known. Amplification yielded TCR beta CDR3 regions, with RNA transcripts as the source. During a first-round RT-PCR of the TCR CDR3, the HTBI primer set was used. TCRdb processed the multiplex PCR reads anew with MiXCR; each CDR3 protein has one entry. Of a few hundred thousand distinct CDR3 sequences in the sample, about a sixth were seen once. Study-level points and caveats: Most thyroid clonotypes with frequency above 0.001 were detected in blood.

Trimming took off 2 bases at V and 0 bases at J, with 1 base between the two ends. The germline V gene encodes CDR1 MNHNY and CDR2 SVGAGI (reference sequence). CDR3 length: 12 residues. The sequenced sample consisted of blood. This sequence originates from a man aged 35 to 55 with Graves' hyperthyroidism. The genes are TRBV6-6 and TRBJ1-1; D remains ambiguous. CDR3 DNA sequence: TGTGCCAGCAGTTACCTGAACACTGAAGCTTTCTTT. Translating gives CASSYLNTEAFF.